One sample yielded the 5 T cell receptor beta chains listed below, sequenced in a study of human T cells and chemical hapten exposure. One entry per CDR3 protein, called by TCRdb with MiXCR from the RACE reads. The table includes some 110,000 distinct CDR3 sequences, about an eighth detected once. Specified time point: patch test 1, 2 weeks after DPC sensitization. Specified treatment: therapeutic diphenylcyclopropenone sensitization with weekly scalp DPC. The material sequenced was whole blood, taken in connection with sensitization to the hapten diphenylcyclopropenone (DPC). These receptors originate from a woman between 45 and 65 years old with alopecia areata. Some clones in this sample may be carry-over from other donors' samples.

The chain uses TRBV5-1 and TRBJ1-6; maybe TRBD1 (6 bases). The V end lost 7 bases, the J end lost 7 bases, and 18 bases lay between the germline ends. The CDR3 covers 15 residues. Germline loops: CDR1 SGHRS, CDR2 YFSETQ. CDR3 DNA sequence: TGCGCCAGCGAACAGGGTCACGCCAGGAATTCACCCCTCCACTTT. Its translation: CASEQGHARNSPLHF.

The chain joins TRBV29-1 to TRBJ2-7, with TRBD1 matching 12 bases. CDR3 size: 13 residues. Germline V gives CDR1 SQVTM, CDR2 ANQGSEA. After removal of 6 bases from V and 7 bases from J, the junction contained 7 bases not matched to a gene. The CDR3 DNA reads as TGCAGCGTCCCGGGACAGGGGGCAAGGGAGCAGTACTTC. Its protein product is CSVPGQGAREQYF.

Worth noting for this clonotype: A read error may be the cause here, since a much bigger clone is one base away. V is TRBV4-3 and J is TRBJ2-3, with D possibly being TRBD1 (6 bases). The CDR3 contains 16 residues. Germline CDR1 and CDR2: LGHNA and YSLEER. V lost 0 bases and J 2 bases, leaving 12 bases between the germline ends. CDR3 protein: CASSQDGQGTTDTQYF. The CDR3 coding sequence is TGCGCCAGCAGCCAAGATGGGCAGGGGACCACAGATACGCAGTATTTT.

This clonotype was counted between two and nine times. The chain uses TRBV6-5 and TRBJ1-1; D remains ambiguous. The CDR3 runs to 13 residues. The V end lost 7 bases, the J end lost 8 bases, and 17 bases lay between the germline ends. CDR1 is MNHEY, CDR2 SVGAGI, per germline. The CDR3, as DNA: TGTGCCAGCAAGGGTACAAACGGATTCGAAGCTTTCTTT. Translated: CASKGTNGFEAFF.

This clonotype showed up just a few times. The rearrangement uses TRBV7-9 and TRBJ2-7, with 8 bases aligning to TRBD1. V dropped 5 bases and J dropped 4; count of bases not matched to a gene: 10. Germline-derived CDR1 and CDR2 are SEHNR and FQNEAQ (reference sequence). The CDR3 length is 15 residues. The CDR3 coding sequence is TGTGCCAGCAGCCCAAAGGACAGGGTTGGGTACGAGCAGTACTTC. This sequence encodes CASSPKDRVGYEQYF.